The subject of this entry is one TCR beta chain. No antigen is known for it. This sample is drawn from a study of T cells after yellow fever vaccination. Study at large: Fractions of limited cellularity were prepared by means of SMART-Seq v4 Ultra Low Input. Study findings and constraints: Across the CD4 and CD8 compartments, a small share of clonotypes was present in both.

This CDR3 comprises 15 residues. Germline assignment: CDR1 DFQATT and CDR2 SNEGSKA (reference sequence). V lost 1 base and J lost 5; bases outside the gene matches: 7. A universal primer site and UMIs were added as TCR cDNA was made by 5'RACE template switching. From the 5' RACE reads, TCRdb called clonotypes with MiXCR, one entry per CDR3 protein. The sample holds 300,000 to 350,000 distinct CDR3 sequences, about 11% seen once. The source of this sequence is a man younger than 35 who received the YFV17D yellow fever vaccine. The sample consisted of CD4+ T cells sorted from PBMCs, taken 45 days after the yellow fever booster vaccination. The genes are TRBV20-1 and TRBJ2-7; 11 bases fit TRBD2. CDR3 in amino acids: CSARAPTSGDNEQYF. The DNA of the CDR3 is TGCAGTGCTAGAGCCCCGACTAGCGGGGATAACGAGCAGTACTTC.